A selection of T cell receptor beta chains follows, all from one sample in a study of blood T cell repertoires in COVID-19. Clones were read by immunoSEQ multiplex PCR, and TCRdb kept only the in-frame ones, dropping some. Here the sample spans 200,000 to 250,000 clones, about 91% being singletons. Sequencing was carried out using peripheral blood. The receptors originated from a woman in her thirties with COVID-19, enrolled during active disease. Both conserved end residues are part of each CDR3. The order of the fields is D gene, J gene, V gene, CDR3 protein. A D gene is named only where the DNA matches it firmly.

d_gene: .; j_gene: TRBJ2-5; v_gene: TRBV4-1; CDR3aa: CASSQVVPGRETQYF
d_gene: .; j_gene: TRBJ2-1; v_gene: TRBV9; CDR3aa: CASSVAGLVSNEQFF
d_gene: .; j_gene: TRBJ2-1; v_gene: TRBV11-2; CDR3aa: CASNSGYRGGTEQFF
d_gene: TRBD1; j_gene: TRBJ1-6; v_gene: TRBV4-3; CDR3aa: CASSLTLDRASSYNSPLHF
d_gene: .; j_gene: TRBJ2-2; v_gene: TRBV2; CDR3aa: CASCLIRVADTGELFF
d_gene: TRBD1; j_gene: TRBJ1-2; v_gene: TRBV5-8; CDR3aa: CASSPGQGAYGYTF
d_gene: TRBD1; j_gene: TRBJ1-5; v_gene: TRBV14; CDR3aa: CDAGTGGSFFSNQPQHF
d_gene: TRBD2; j_gene: TRBJ2-5; v_gene: TRBV4-1; CDR3aa: CASSTPGLGRGVETQYF
d_gene: .; j_gene: TRBJ1-1; v_gene: TRBV11-2; CDR3aa: CASSLDIGSTEAFF
d_gene: .; j_gene: TRBJ1-4; v_gene: TRBV29-1; CDR3aa: CSVGHGATNEKLFF
d_gene: .; j_gene: TRBJ1-1; v_gene: TRBV12-5; CDR3aa: CASGPRDTEAFF
d_gene: .; j_gene: TRBJ2-5; v_gene: TRBV30; CDR3aa: CAWSEGVETQYF
d_gene: TRBD1; j_gene: TRBJ2-7; v_gene: TRBV4-1; CDR3aa: CASSETGLYEQYF
d_gene: .; j_gene: TRBJ1-6; v_gene: TRBV7-6; CDR3aa: CASSLEAANSPLHF
d_gene: TRBD2; j_gene: TRBJ2-1; v_gene: TRBV6-5; CDR3aa: CASSLAGGGNEQFF
d_gene: .; j_gene: TRBJ1-1; v_gene: TRBV4-1; CDR3aa: CASSPLGSMNTEAFF
d_gene: TRBD1; j_gene: TRBJ2-5; v_gene: TRBV19; CDR3aa: CASSPGGRQETQYF
d_gene: .; j_gene: TRBJ1-2; v_gene: TRBV2; CDR3aa: CASSEIQSPVGYTF
d_gene: TRBD2; j_gene: TRBJ2-1; v_gene: TRBV6-2/TRBV6-3; CDR3aa: CASSYIPGTSVGDNEQFF
d_gene: .; j_gene: TRBJ2-1; v_gene: TRBV5-6; CDR3aa: CASSLGQEQFF